This T cell receptor beta chain was recovered during a study of Ad26.COV2.S vaccination and SARS-CoV-2 variants (dated by TCRdb to the early 2020s). Study-level background: TCRbeta repertoire sequencing was used to assess the specificity and breadth of SARS-CoV-2-reactive T cell receptors after Ad26.COV2.S vaccination. The TCR-sequenced set comprised approximately 30 samples: some 19 Ad26.COV2.S vaccine recipients, 5 placebo recipients and 8 SARS-CoV-2 convalescent individuals. Results the study describes overall, beyond this receptor: Substantial breadth of spike-specific CD8+ and CD4+ T cell responses was reported after vaccination. Vaccine and placebo recipients had comparable non-spike TCR breadth, which fits with the vaccine containing only spike. Ad26.COV2.S recipients had higher spike-specific TCR breadth than placebo recipients (P = 0.0014). According to the authors, total T cell responses may have been underestimated by the TCR breadth and depth analyses.

Concerning this clone: Its binding antigen is unknown. It has no much larger one-base neighbor in the sample; base qualities were not kept.

The CDR3, from cysteine to phenylalanine, totals 16 residues. The retained sequence is limited to the CDR3, 48 bases, with the frame set at the first base. The trim is 4 bases for V and 2 bases for J, with a gap of 17 bases between the germline ends. CDR1 SGHNT and CDR2 YYREEE were looked up in the germline V gene (reference sequence). Per the publication, the time point label means: individuals recovered from natural SARS-CoV-2 infection. The immunoSEQ Assay was the method used to sequence TCRbeta CDR3 regions. After extraction, genomic DNA underwent amplification by bias-controlled multiplex PCR, followed by high-throughput sequencing. Per the source publication's procedure: To quantify the absolute abundance of each unique TCRbeta CDR3 region, sequences were collapsed and filtered. T cell fraction was estimated by normalization of TCRbeta template counts to usable DNA, with usable DNA being measured through amplification of reference genes present in all nucleated cells. Repertoire TCRs were annotated as SARS-CoV-2-specific by exact matching of V gene, CDR3 amino acid sequence and J gene to a known reactive TCR set. The reference SARS-CoV-2 TCR set was obtained from MIRA and was filtered for enrichment in COVID-19-positive ImmuneCODE repertoires, whereby public or cross-reactive TCRs were removed. Drawing on the MIRA antigens, annotated TCRs were analysed further at the level of specific ORF or position within ORF. Breadth was defined as the number of annotated unique rearrangements divided by the total number of unique productive rearrangements, and depth was defined as the summed frequency of the annotated unique rearrangements. Group comparisons of TCR breadth used two-sided Wilcoxon rank-sum tests. This is the immuneACCESS table as TCRdb keeps it, with only in-frame sequences that have V and J called. A part of the clones is gone; compared with another copy, unresolved V genes explain less than half, and the rest is unexplained. V, J and clone size reflect that table, while D and trimming were determined from the DNA. Within this sample are over 110,000 clones, with about nine tenths of them counted one time only. The biggest ten clones account for around 5.1% of the sample.

Here the sequenced sample was peripheral blood, taken after recovery from COVID-19. The receptor was isolated from a human donor who had recovered from COVID-19. The chain was built from TRBV5-4 and TRBJ2-3; no D gene is confidently identified. The DNA sequence is TGTGCCAGCAGCCTACGTGCCCAACGTACCACAGATACGCAGTATTTT. Its coded protein is CASSLRAQRTTDTQYF.